The rows below give T cell receptor beta chains drawn from one sample of a study of early T cells in non-severe SARS-CoV-2 infection. TCRdb re-called the 5' RACE reads with MiXCR, one entry per CDR3 protein. There are 65,000 to 95,000 distinct CDR3 sequences in the sample; more than 9% occur only once, and around 4.6% lies in the top ten. Input material: whole blood. These receptors originate from an adult who was a healthcare worker with PCR-confirmed SARS-CoV-2 infection or an uninfected control (not recorded which). CDR3s include the opening cysteine and the closing phenylalanine or tryptophan. Fields, in order: J gene, V gene, D gene, CDR3 protein. A D gene is named only where the DNA matches it firmly.

TRBJ2-3	TRBV7-8	TRBD2	CASSLTSGATDTQYF
TRBJ2-7	TRBV7-8	NA	CASNLGGYEQYF
TRBJ2-1	TRBV28	NA	CASRSQTVNNEQFF
TRBJ2-7	TRBV3-1	NA	CASSQGEWYEQYF
TRBJ2-7	TRBV19	TRBD2	CASRAPGLAGDEQYF
TRBJ1-1	TRBV2	NA	CASNPLRGGTEAFF
TRBJ2-7	TRBV10-3	NA	CAIGPTRGDGSYEQYF
TRBJ1-3	TRBV28	NA	CASGMAGNTIYF
TRBJ1-1	TRBV5-1	NA	CASSRVTNTEAFF
TRBJ2-7	TRBV4-1	TRBD2	CASSHGRTSGSYEQYF
TRBJ2-2	TRBV20-1	NA	CSAEGHTGELFF
TRBJ2-2	TRBV6-4	TRBD2	CASSEASGNTGELFF
TRBJ2-1	TRBV30	NA	CAWGPGRAYNEQFF
TRBJ2-3	TRBV20-1	TRBD2	CSAKSLAGVTDTQYF
TRBJ2-7	TRBV28	NA	CASSKTGPLEQYF
TRBJ1-5	TRBV7-8	NA	CASTYDSNQPQHF
TRBJ2-7	TRBV28	NA	CASRRHLYEQYF
TRBJ2-7	TRBV29-1	TRBD2	CSVGTRGEYEQYF
TRBJ2-7	TRBV29-1	TRBD1	CSVEAGGSYEQYF
TRBJ1-6	TRBV4-1	NA	CASRLSRGAGNSPLHF
TRBJ1-1	TRBV30	NA	CAWREDRNTEAFF
TRBJ1-5	TRBV6-1	NA	CASRQGSGNQPQHF
TRBJ2-2	TRBV20-1	NA	CSAERERAGELFF
TRBJ2-1	TRBV11-3	TRBD2	CVSSLVVGGPGRQFF
TRBJ2-2	TRBV4-1	TRBD1	CASSQDRQGANTGELFF
TRBJ2-5	TRBV19	NA	CASSIGVKETQYF
TRBJ1-2	TRBV5-4	NA	CASSPPGDVSSYGYTF
TRBJ1-1	TRBV21-1	NA	CASSKQKRGDRKNTEAFF
TRBJ1-5	TRBV12-3/TRBV12-4	NA	CASSSTENQPQHF
TRBJ2-2	TRBV5-5	TRBD2	CASSLELAAFNGELFF
TRBJ1-5	TRBV20-1	TRBD1	CSAYRRDRGLVNQPQHF
TRBJ1-1	TRBV5-1	NA	CASSTGQPNTEAFF
TRBJ1-2	TRBV3-1	NA	CASSQGKGGGFGYTF
TRBJ2-3	TRBV7-2	TRBD1	CASSYDRAKDTQYF
TRBJ1-1	TRBV7-6	NA	CASSLVNTEAFF
TRBJ2-3	TRBV27	NA	CASSPYRTGQGDTQYF
TRBJ1-3	TRBV3-1	TRBD1	CASSQTGGSGNTIYF
TRBJ2-1	TRBV5-1	TRBD1	CASRNRGHSYNEQFF
TRBJ2-7	TRBV7-2	TRBD2	CASSLQSREGYEQYF
TRBJ2-7	TRBV20-1	TRBD2	CSARILAASYEQYF
TRBJ2-7	TRBV12-3/TRBV12-4	NA	CASSFSGGPYEQYF
TRBJ2-1	TRBV5-1	TRBD1	CASSLGQTSYNEQFF
TRBJ2-1	TRBV7-8	NA	CASSLTNTLSEQFF
TRBJ2-1	TRBV28	NA	CASSRSGLRYNEQFF
TRBJ2-1	TRBV5-1	TRBD2	CASSGLAGNNEQFF
TRBJ1-1	TRBV6-6	NA	CASSFKSGDTEAFF
TRBJ2-4	TRBV28	TRBD1	CASSDRALAKNIQYF
TRBJ2-1	TRBV20-1	NA	CSAQKSSYNEQFF
TRBJ2-2	TRBV20-1	NA	CSARPPWLGNTGELFF
TRBJ1-6	TRBV9	NA	CASSVGLSPESPLHF
TRBJ2-2	TRBV7-6	TRBD1	CASSLMNSGTGTGELFF
TRBJ2-7	TRBV20-1	NA	CSASQGISYEQYF
TRBJ1-2	TRBV12-3/TRBV12-4	TRBD1	CASSFSQGARGYTF
TRBJ2-3	TRBV11-2	NA	CASSETKISTDTQYF
TRBJ1-1	TRBV6-5	NA	CASSYDSDTEAFF
TRBJ2-3	TRBV20-1	TRBD2	CSASVLLAGSTDTQYF
TRBJ2-2	TRBV7-9	TRBD1	CASSSPDRGATGELFF